This TCR beta chain was retrieved from a study of T cell responses to AZD1222 COVID-19 vaccine. Overall study results and limits: After the peak T cell response, and only then, were repertoires sampled. The sample set comprised mostly white British donors with more females, and clonal diversity was possibly underestimated.

About this clone: Its target is not known.

The protocol was immunoSEQ multiplex PCR, while the TCRdb copy is restricted to in-frame clones and leaves out a portion. Of 110,000 to 150,000 clones in the sample, approximately 90% were seen once. Pooled samples include second doses given at about 4 or 12 weeks. The CDR3 has 13 amino acids. V lost 1 base and J lost 3, with 6 bases in between. CDR1 is KGHSH and CDR2 is LQKENI in the germline V gene. This sequence joins TRBV18 and TRBJ1-1, with D possibly being TRBD1 (6 bases). The specimen was peripheral blood, collected 28 days after the second AZD1222 dose. This receptor was obtained from an adult who received the AZD1222 COVID-19 vaccine. CDR3 in amino acids: CASSPQGDTEAFF. CDR3 DNA sequence: TGTGCCAGCTCACCACAGGGGGACACTGAAGCTTTCTTT.